Listed below are T cell receptor beta chains from one sample, sequenced in a study of cytomegalovirus exposure and HLA in healthy donors. Here immunoSEQ multiplex PCR was the method, and the copy in TCRdb shows in-frame clones only, minus some. The sample has about 98,000 clones; roughly 85% are singletons. The sample comprised PBMCs. The origin of the receptors is a woman in her twenties or thirties in good health and CMV-seronegative. Both conserved end residues are part of each CDR3. Fields, in order: D gene, J gene, V gene, CDR3 protein, CDR3 DNA. A D gene is named only where the DNA matches it firmly.

>TRBD2|TRBJ2-1|TRBV27
CASSPTAGLAGENEQFF
TGTGCCAGCAGTCCCACCGCGGGACTAGCGGGAGAAAATGAGCAGTTCTTC
>NA|TRBJ2-5|TRBV19
CASSILGAQGETQYF
TGTGCCAGTAGTATCTTGGGGGCCCAGGGAGAGACCCAGTACTTC
>NA|TRBJ2-4|TRBV6-1
CASNDAVNIQYF
TGTGCCAGCAATGATGCAGTGAACATTCAGTACTTC
>TRBD1|TRBJ1-5|TRBV4-1
CASSQLDRGNQPQHF
TGCGCCAGCAGCCAGCTCGACAGGGGCAATCAGCCCCAGCATTTT
>NA|TRBJ2-3|TRBV4-2
CASSQGSADTQYF
TGTGCCAGCAGCCAAGGAAGCGCAGATACGCAGTATTTT
>TRBD1|TRBJ1-6|TRBV7-6
CASSLDPTGLSSPLHF
TGTGCCAGCAGCCTGGATCCGACAGGGCTGTCATCACCCCTCCACTTT
>NA|TRBJ1-1|TRBV7-9
CASSLEGRATEAFF
TGTGCCAGCAGCCTAGAGGGCAGGGCCACTGAAGCTTTCTTT
>NA|TRBJ1-4|TRBV5-5
CASSHYLAGVNEKLFF
TGTGCCAGCAGCCACTATCTAGCGGGAGTCAATGAAAAACTGTTTTTT
>NA|TRBJ2-1|TRBV18
CASSHQIKTYNEQFF
TGTGCCAGCTCACATCAGATCAAGACCTACAATGAGCAGTTCTTC
>NA|TRBJ2-1|TRBV5-1
CASSFSGRDNEQFF
TGCGCCAGCAGCTTTAGCGGCCGGGACAATGAGCAGTTCTTC
>TRBD2|TRBJ2-7|TRBV25-1
CASSEGRGPHYEQYF
TGTGCCAGCAGTGAAGGGAGGGGTCCGCACTACGAGCAGTACTTC
>TRBD1|TRBJ1-2|TRBV30
CAWRTTGQGQYGYTF
TGTGCCTGGAGGACCACGGGACAGGGACAATATGGCTACACCTTC
>NA|TRBJ2-5|TRBV15
CATSRDSGLIETQYF
TGTGCCACCAGCAGAGATTCGGGACTGATAGAGACCCAGTACTTC
>NA|TRBJ2-7|TRBV7-2
CASSLGWGDYEQYF
TGTGCCAGCAGCTTAGGGTGGGGGGACTACGAGCAGTACTTC
>TRBD2|TRBJ2-2|TRBV5-1
CASSLLTSGSSGELFF
TGCGCCAGCAGCCTCCTGACTAGCGGGAGTTCCGGGGAGCTGTTTTTT
>TRBD2|TRBJ2-7|TRBV4-1
CASSRGTSVSYEQYF
TGCGCCAGCAGCCGAGGGACTAGCGTCTCCTACGAGCAGTACTTC
>TRBD1|TRBJ1-5|TRBV9
CASSVGQGATQPQHF
TGTGCCAGCAGCGTCGGACAGGGGGCTACCCAGCCCCAGCATTTT
>NA|TRBJ1-1|TRBV29-1
CSVATARTMNTEAFF
TGCAGCGTTGCGACAGCTCGAACTATGAACACTGAAGCTTTCTTT
>NA|TRBJ1-5|TRBV9
CASSDQGEGQPQHF
TGTGCCAGCAGCGACCAGGGTGAAGGTCAGCCCCAGCATTTT
>TRBD1|TRBJ1-4|TRBV29-1
CSVALQGVNEKLFF
TGCAGCGTTGCCCTACAGGGGGTTAATGAAAAACTGTTTTTT
>NA|TRBJ2-7|TRBV29-1
CSVLVTPGVLQYF
TGCAGCGTTCTGGTTACCCCGGGAGTCCTGCAGTACTTC
>NA|TRBJ2-5|TRBV5-4
CASSPMGGGETQYF
TGTGCCAGCAGCCCGATGGGGGGTGGTGAGACCCAGTACTTC
>TRBD1|TRBJ1-4|TRBV5-1
CASRGTGSYEKLFF
TGCGCCAGCAGAGGGACAGGATCATATGAAAAACTGTTTTTT
>NA|TRBJ1-5|TRBV6-1
CASVSKPSQLWPQHF
TGTGCCAGCGTCAGTAAACCATCACAGCTTTGGCCCCAGCATTTT
>TRBD1|TRBJ1-1|TRBV27
CASSPGTGDWYTEAFF
TGTGCCAGCAGTCCCGGGACAGGGGATTGGTACACTGAAGCTTTCTTT
>TRBD2|TRBJ2-3|TRBV6-1
CASSEGDGGGGTDTQYF
TGTGCCAGCAGTGAAGGTGACGGGGGGGGCGGGACAGATACGCAGTATTTT